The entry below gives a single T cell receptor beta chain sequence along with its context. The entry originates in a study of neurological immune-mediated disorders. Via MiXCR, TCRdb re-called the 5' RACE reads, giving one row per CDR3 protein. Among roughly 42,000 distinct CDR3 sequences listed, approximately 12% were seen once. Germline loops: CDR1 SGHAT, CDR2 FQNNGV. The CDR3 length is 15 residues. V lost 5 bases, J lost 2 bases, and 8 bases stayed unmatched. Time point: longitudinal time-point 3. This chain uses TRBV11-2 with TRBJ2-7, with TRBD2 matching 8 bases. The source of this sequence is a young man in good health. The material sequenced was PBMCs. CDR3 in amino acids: CASSPTNGRAYEQYF. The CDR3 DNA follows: TGTGCCAGCAGCCCGACTAACGGGAGGGCCTACGAGCAGTACTTC.